A single sample is the source of the 13 T cell receptor beta chains below, sequenced in a study of blood T cell repertoires in COVID-19. Profiled with immunoSEQ multiplex PCR; TCRdb holds only in-frame clones, not every one. The table shows about 55,000 clones, with roughly 89% occurring only once. Sequenced input: peripheral blood. The origin of the receptors is a man aged 40-50 years with COVID-19, enrolled during active disease.

In this sample, this clone turned up a few times. The V and J genes are TRBV2 and TRBJ1-2; D is ambiguous. Germline CDR1 reads SNHLY; CDR2 reads FYNNEI. V was pared by 7 bases and J by 1 base, with 19 bases between. This CDR3 is 16 amino acids long. The CDR3 DNA is TGTGCCAGCAAAGCGGATGGAGGCAGAATTAACTATGGCTACACCTTC. This translates into CASKADGGRINYGYTF.

This clone was counted a single time. The chain couples TRBV12-3 or TRBV12-4 to TRBJ2-7, with 7 nucleotides matching TRBD2. V lost 4 bases and J lost 3; bases outside the gene matches: 3. The CDR3 is 13 residues long. The CDR3 loop is CASSSLADYEQYF. The CDR3 nucleotides are TGTGCCAGCAGTTCTCTAGCGGACTACGAGCAGTACTTC.

V and J are TRBV19 and TRBJ2-3, with D perhaps TRBD2 (6 bases). CDR1 is LNHDA and CDR2 is SQIVND in the germline V gene (reference sequence). This CDR3 spans 17 amino acids. V shed 3 bases and J shed 1 base, with 17 bases lying between them. CDR3 coding DNA: TGTGCCAGTAGTATGGCTGGTGGGGGGACGGGCACAGATACGCAGTATTTT. Translating it yields CASSMAGGGTGTDTQYF.

The gene calls are TRBV6-1 and TRBJ2-3, with 10 bases fitting TRBD2. The CDR3 contains 16 residues. Germline trimming cut 3 bases from V and 2 bases from J; bases unmatched to any gene: 5. Germline-derived CDR1 and CDR2 are MNHNS and SASEGT. The CDR3 spells CASSDLTSGPTDTQYF. The CDR3 nucleotides are TGTGCCAGCAGTGACTTGACTAGCGGGCCCACAGATACGCAGTATTTT.

This clone was seen only once. J is TRBJ1-6 and V is TRBV2, with 7 bases matching TRBD1. In germline, CDR1 is SNHLY, CDR2 FYNNEI. CDR3 size: 14 residues. J lost 7 bases, V lost 6 bases, and 6 bases had no gene match. CDR3 nucleotide sequence: TGTGCCAGCAGAGCCGACAGGGTAAATTCACCCCTCCACTTT. It encodes CASRADRVNSPLHF.

The V and J genes are TRBV25-1 and TRBJ1-1; the match to TRBD1 covers 7 bases. The V segment lost 6 bases and the J segment 1 base; nucleotides outside the gene matches: 11. This CDR3 has 16 amino acids. From germline, CDR1 is MGHDK and CDR2 SYGVNS. CDR3 nucleotide sequence: TGTGCCAGCAGCCGAACCGGGCAGGGGGAGAACACTGAAGCTTTCTTT. Translated, it gives CASSRTGQGENTEAFF. Full variable domain (outside the CDR3, taken from reference TRBV25-1 and TRBJ1-1): EADIYQTPRYLVIGTGKKITLECSQTMGHDKMYWYQQDPGMELHLIHYSYGVNSTEKGDLSSESTVSRIRTEHFPLTLESARPSHTSQYLCASSRTGQGENTEAFFGQGTRLTVV.

The genes are TRBV14 and TRBJ2-7; 8 positions match TRBD1. V dropped 9 bases and J dropped 2; count of bases not matched to a gene: 3. Germline V gives CDR1 SGHDN, CDR2 FVKESK. The CDR3 covers 12 residues. The DNA of the CDR3 is TGTGCCAGTGCGACAGGGGCCTACGAGCAGTACTTC. Amino acids: CASATGAYEQYF.

The genes are TRBV2 and TRBJ1-4; D is unresolved. CDR1 and CDR2 (germline): SNHLY, FYNNEI. This CDR3 spans 12 amino acids. Trimming left V 4 bases short and J 4 bases short, with 4 bases between. Here the CDR3 DNA reads TGTGCCAGCAGTGGACTTAATGAAAAACTGTTTTTT. Translating gives CASSGLNEKLFF.

This clone has a single count. V usage is TRBV11-2 and J usage is TRBJ1-3; D not resolved. CDR1 is SGHAT and CDR2 is FQNNGV in the germline V gene. CDR3 length: 15 residues. Trimming shortened V by 5 bases and J by 1 base, and 12 bases separated the two germline ends. CDR3 region: CASSLTMSSGNTIYF. The CDR3 DNA reads as TGTGCCAGCAGCCTAACGATGAGTTCTGGAAACACCATATATTTT.

This clone was seen a handful of times. This chain joins TRBV6-5 and TRBJ1-2; possible D gene TRBD1, 6 bases. The V and J ends lost 6 bases and 6 bases respectively, with 17 bases between them. This CDR3 has 14 residues. Germline V gives CDR1 MNHEY, CDR2 SVGAGI. The CDR3 bases are TGTGCCAGCAGGCCACAGGGACTATCACATGGCTACACCTTC. This sequence encodes CASRPQGLSHGYTF.

CDR3 region: CASSETTGVGYTF. The CDR3, as DNA: TGTGCCAGCAGTGAAACTACAGGGGTCGGCTACACCTTC. The V and J genes are TRBV6-1 and TRBJ1-2; TRBD1 agrees at 7 bases. Germline CDR1 MNHNS, CDR2 SASEGT. V lost 2 bases, J lost 8 bases, and 5 bases stayed unmatched. This CDR3 contains 13 residues.

For the CDR3, the DNA is TGTGCCAGCAGTCCCCGACAGGGCGGGGAAGCTTTCTTT. This encodes CASSPRQGGEAFF. The chain is built from TRBV6-2 or TRBV6-3 and TRBJ1-1; 7 bases map to TRBD1. Germline CDR1 is MNHEY and CDR2 is SVGEGT. The CDR3 is 13 amino acids. V dropped 5 bases and J dropped 8; count of bases not matched to a gene: 8.

V usage is TRBV5-5 and J usage is TRBJ1-1; TRBD1 matches at 7 bases. From germline, CDR1 is SGHKS and CDR2 YYEKEE (reference sequence). The trim removed 5 bases at V and 4 bases at J, leaving 14 bases unmatched. The CDR3 length is 16 residues. The CDR3 DNA follows: TGTGCCAGCAGTTACAGGGGCCCGGAAGGGCGCACTGAAGCTTTCTTT. Protein: CASSYRGPEGRTEAFF.